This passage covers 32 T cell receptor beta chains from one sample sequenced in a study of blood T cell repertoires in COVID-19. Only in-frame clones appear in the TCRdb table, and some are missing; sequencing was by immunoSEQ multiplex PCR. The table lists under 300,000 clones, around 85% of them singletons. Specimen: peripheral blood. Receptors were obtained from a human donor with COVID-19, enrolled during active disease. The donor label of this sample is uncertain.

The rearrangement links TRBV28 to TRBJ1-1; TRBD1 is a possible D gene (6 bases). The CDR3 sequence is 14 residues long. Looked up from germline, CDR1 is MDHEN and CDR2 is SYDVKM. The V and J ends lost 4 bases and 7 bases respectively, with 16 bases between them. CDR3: CASSYATGRIEAFF. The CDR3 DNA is TGTGCCAGCAGTTACGCGACAGGAAGGATTGAAGCTTTCTTT.

CDR3 protein: CASSLTGGANTQYF. The CDR3 DNA is TGTGCCAGCAGTTTGACAGGGGGCGCGAATACGCAGTATTTT. The chain carries TRBV27 and TRBJ2-3; TRBD1 aligns across 10 bases. The CDR3 consists of 14 residues. Germline V gives CDR1 MNHEY, CDR2 SMNVEV (reference sequence). Losses at the gene ends were 3 bases for V and 7 bases for J; bases not matched to a gene: 4.

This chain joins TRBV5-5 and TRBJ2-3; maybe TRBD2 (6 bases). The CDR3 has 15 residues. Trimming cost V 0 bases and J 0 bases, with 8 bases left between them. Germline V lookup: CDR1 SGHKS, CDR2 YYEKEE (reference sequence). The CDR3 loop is CASSLDGGSTDTQYF. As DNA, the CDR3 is TGTGCCAGCAGCTTGGATGGAGGGAGCACAGATACGCAGTATTTT.

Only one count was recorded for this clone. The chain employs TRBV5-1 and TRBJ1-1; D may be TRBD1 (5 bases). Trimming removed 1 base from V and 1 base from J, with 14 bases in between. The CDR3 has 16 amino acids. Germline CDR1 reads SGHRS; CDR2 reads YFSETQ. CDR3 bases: TGCGCCAGCAGCTTGACCCTGAGCCAGGGGAACACTGAAGCTTTCTTT. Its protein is CASSLTLSQGNTEAFF.

This CDR3 reads CASSPRLVGANVLTF. The DNA for the CDR3 is TGTGCCAGCAGCCCCCGGTTGGTTGGGGCCAACGTCCTGACTTTC. The V and J genes are TRBV7-3 and TRBJ2-6, with D hard to call. V lost 5 bases and J lost 3, with 11 bases in between. Germline lookup yields CDR1 SGHTA and CDR2 FQGTGA. The CDR3 extends over 15 amino acids.

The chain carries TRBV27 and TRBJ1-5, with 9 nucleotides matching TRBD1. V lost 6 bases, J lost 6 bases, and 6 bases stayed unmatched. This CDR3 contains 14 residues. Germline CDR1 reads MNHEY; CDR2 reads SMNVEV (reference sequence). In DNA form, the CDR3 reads TGTGCCAGCAGGACGACAGGGGGGTTTCAGCCCCAGCATTTT. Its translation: CASRTTGGFQPQHF.

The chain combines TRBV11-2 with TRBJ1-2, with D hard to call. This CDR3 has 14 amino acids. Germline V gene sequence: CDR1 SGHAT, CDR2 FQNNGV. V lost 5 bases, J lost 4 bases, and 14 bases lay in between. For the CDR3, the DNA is TGTGCCAGCAGCCCGACGAATGCAGGCTATGGCTACACCTTC. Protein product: CASSPTNAGYGYTF.

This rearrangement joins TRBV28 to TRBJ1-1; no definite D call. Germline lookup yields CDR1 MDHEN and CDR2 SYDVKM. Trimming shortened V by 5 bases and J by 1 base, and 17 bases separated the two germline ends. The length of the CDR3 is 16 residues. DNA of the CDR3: TGTGCCAGCAGTCCCCCGGAGACCTCAGCGAACACTGAAGCTTTCTTT. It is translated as CASSPPETSANTEAFF.

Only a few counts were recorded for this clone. The CDR3 region has the DNA TGTGCCAGCAGTAAGGGGATACTGACTTACAATGAGCAGTTCTTC. It specifies CASSKGILTYNEQFF. The rearrangement links TRBV2 to TRBJ2-1; TRBD1 is a possible D gene (5 bases). Germline V CDR1 and CDR2: SNHLY, FYNNEI. There are 15 residues in the CDR3. V shed 5 bases and J shed 4 bases, with 15 bases lying between them.

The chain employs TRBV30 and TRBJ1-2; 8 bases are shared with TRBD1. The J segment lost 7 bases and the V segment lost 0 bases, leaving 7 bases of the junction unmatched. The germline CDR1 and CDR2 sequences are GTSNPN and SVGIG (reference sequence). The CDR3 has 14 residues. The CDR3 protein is CAWSVSRTGSGYTF. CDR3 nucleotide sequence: TGTGCCTGGAGTGTTTCTCGGACAGGGAGTGGCTACACCTTC.

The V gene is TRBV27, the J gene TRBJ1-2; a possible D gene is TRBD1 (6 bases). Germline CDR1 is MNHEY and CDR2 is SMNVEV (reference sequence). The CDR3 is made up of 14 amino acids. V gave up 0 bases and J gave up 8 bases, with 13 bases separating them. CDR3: CASSLSGGARGYTF. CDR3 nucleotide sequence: TGTGCCAGCAGTTTATCCGGGGGGGCTCGGGGCTACACCTTC.

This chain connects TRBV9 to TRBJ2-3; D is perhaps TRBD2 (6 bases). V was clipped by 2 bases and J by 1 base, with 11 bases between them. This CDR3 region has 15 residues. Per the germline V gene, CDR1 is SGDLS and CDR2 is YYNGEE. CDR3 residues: CASSVSASGTDTQYF. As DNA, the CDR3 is TGTGCCAGCAGCGTGTCGGCTAGCGGCACAGATACGCAGTATTTT.

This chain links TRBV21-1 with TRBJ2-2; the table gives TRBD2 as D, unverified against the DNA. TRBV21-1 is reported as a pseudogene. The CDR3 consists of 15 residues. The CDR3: CASSKDPRVTGELFF. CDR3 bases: TGTGCCAGCAGCAAAGACCCCCGCGTCACCGGGGAGCTGTTTTTT.

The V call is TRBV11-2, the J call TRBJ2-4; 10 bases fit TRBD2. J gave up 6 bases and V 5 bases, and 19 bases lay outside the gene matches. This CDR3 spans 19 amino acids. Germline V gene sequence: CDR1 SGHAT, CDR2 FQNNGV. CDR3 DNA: TGTGCCAGCAGCCCGATTCATGGGAGCGGGAGGGGTTCGGGAAACATTCAGTACTTC. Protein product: CASSPIHGSGRGSGNIQYF.

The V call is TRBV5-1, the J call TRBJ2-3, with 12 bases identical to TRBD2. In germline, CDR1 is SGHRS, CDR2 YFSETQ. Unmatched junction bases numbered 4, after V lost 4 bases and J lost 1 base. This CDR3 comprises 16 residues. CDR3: CASSLGTSGRTDTQYF. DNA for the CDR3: TGCGCCAGCAGCCTTGGGACTAGCGGGCGCACAGATACGCAGTATTTT.

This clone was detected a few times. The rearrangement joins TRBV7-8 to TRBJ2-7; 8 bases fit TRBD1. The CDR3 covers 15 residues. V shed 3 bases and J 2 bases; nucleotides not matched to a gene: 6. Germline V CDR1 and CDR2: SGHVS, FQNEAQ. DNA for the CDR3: TGTGCCAGCAGCTTTTCGGGACAGGAGACCTACGAGCAGTACTTC. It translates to CASSFSGQETYEQYF. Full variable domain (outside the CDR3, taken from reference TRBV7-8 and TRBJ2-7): GAGVSQSPRYKVAKRGQDVALRCDPISGHVSLFWYQQALGQGPEFLTYFQNEAQLDKSGLPSDRFFAERPEGSVSTLKIQRTQQEDSAVYLCASSFSGQETYEQYFGPGTRLTVT.

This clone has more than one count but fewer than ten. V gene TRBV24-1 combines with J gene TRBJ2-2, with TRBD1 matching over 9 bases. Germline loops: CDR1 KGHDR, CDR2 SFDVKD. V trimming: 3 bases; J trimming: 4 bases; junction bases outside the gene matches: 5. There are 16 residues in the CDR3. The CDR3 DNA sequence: TGTGCCACCAGTGATCCGGGACAGGGAGGCACCGGGGAGCTGTTTTTT. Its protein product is CATSDPGQGGTGELFF.

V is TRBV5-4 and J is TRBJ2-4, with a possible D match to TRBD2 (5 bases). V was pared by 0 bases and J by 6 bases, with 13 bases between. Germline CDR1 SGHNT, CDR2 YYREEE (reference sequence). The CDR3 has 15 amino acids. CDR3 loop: CASSLETTEPNIQYF. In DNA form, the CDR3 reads TGTGCCAGCAGCTTGGAGACTACCGAGCCAAACATTCAGTACTTC.

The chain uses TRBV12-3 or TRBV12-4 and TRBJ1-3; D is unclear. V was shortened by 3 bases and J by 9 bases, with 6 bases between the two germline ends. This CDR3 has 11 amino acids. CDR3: CASSFLGTIYF. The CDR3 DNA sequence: TGTGCCAGCAGTTTCCTAGGCACCATATATTTT.

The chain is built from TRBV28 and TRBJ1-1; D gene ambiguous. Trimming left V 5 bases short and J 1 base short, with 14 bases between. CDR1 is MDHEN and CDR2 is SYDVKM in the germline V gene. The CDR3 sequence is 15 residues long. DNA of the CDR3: TGTGCCAGCAGTCTCCTCGGAGAGTCGAACACTGAAGCTTTCTTT. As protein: CASSLLGESNTEAFF.

The CDR3 DNA is TGTGCCAGCAGCTTACCGTTCACTGAAGCTTTCTTT. This translates into CASSLPFTEAFF. This rearrangement joins TRBV7-9 to TRBJ1-1; unclear D gene. The CDR3 runs 12 residues. Germline assignment: CDR1 SEHNR and CDR2 FQNEAQ (reference sequence). V gave up 2 bases and J gave up 4 bases, with 5 bases separating them.

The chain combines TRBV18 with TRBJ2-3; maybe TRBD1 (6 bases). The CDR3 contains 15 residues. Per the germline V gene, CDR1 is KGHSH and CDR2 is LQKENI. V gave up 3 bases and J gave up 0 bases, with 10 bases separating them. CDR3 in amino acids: CASSPGTPSTDTQYF. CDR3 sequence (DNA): TGTGCCAGCTCACCGGGGACACCCAGCACAGATACGCAGTATTTT.

In nucleotides, the CDR3 is TGTGCCAGCTCACCTATAGACAGGGGGCAGACTGAGCAGTTCTTC. It translates to CASSPIDRGQTEQFF. V is TRBV18 and J is TRBJ2-1; 10 nucleotides line up with TRBD1. V dropped 3 bases and J dropped 9; count of bases not matched to a gene: 8. The CDR3 consists of 15 residues. Germline CDR1 KGHSH, CDR2 LQKENI. The variable domain in full, completed from reference TRBV18 and TRBJ2-1, reads NAGVMQNPRHLVRRRGQEARLRCSPMKGHSHVYWYRQLPEEGLKFMVYLQKENIIDESGMPKERFSAEFPKEGPSILRIQQVVRGDSAAYFCASSPIDRGQTEQFFGPGTRLTVL.

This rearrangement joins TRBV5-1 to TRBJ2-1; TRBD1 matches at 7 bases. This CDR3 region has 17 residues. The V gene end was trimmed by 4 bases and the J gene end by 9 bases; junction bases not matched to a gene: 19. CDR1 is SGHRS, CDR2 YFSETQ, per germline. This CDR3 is CASSRGQLRIFTGEQFF. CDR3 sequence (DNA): TGCGCCAGCAGCCGGGGACAGCTAAGAATTTTTACAGGTGAGCAGTTCTTC. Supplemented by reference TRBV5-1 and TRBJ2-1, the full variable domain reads KAGVTQTPRYLIKTRGQQVTLSCSPISGHRSVSWYQQTPGQGLQFLFEYFSETQRNKGNFPGRFSGRQFSNSRSEMNVSTLELGDSALYLCASSRGQLRIFTGEQFFGPGTRLTVL.

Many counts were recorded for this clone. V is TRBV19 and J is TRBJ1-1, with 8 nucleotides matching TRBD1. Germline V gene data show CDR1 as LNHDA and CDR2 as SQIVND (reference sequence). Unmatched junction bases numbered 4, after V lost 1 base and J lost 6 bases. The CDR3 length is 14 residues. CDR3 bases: TGTGCCAGTAGTATAGGGACAGGGTTGTCTGAAGCTTTCTTT. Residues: CASSIGTGLSEAFF.

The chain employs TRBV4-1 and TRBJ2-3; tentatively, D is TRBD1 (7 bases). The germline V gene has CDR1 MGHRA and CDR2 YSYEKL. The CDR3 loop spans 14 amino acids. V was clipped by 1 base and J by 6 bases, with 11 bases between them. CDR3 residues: CASSQGRGLDTQYF. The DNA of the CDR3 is TGCGCCAGCAGCCAAGGGAGGGGGCTGGATACGCAGTATTTT.

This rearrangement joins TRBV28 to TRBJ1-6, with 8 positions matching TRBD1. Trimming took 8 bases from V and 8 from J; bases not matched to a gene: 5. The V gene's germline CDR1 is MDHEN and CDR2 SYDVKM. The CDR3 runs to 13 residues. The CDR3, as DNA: TGTGCCAGCGGACAGGGATGGTATTCACCCCTCCACTTT. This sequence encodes CASGQGWYSPLHF. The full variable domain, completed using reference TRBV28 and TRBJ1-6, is DVKVTQSSRYLVKRTGEKVFLECVQDMDHENMFWYRQDPGLGLRLIYFSYDVKMKEKGDIPEGYSVSREKKERFSLILESASTNQTSMYLCASGQGWYSPLHFGNGTRLTVT.

The DNA for the CDR3 is TGTGCCAGCACCCGCGCCCGGGACAGGGGCCAAAACACCGGGGAGCTGTTTTTT. It codes for CASTRARDRGQNTGELFF. This chain connects TRBV21-1 to TRBJ2-2; TRBD1 is taken as the D call from the table, unchecked against the DNA. TRBV21-1 constitutes a pseudogene. The CDR3 has 18 amino acids.

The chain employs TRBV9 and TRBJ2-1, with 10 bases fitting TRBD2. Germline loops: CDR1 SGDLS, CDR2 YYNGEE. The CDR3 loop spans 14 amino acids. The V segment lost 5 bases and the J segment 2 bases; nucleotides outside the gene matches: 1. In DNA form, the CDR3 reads TGTGCCAGCAGTGGGACTAGCGCCTACAATGAGCAGTTCTTC. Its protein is CASSGTSAYNEQFF.

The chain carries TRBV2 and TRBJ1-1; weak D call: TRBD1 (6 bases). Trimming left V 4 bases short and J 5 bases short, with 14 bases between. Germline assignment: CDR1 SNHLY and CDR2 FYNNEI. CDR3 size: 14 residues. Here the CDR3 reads CASSVQGQGTEAFF. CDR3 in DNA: TGTGCCAGCAGTGTACAGGGCCAGGGGACTGAAGCTTTCTTT.

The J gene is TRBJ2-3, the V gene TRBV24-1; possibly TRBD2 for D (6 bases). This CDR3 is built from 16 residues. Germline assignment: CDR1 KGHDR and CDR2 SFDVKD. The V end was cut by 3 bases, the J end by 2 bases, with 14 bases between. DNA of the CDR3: TGTGCCACCAGTGATAGTAGCGGTCCCTTCACAGATACGCAGTATTTT. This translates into CATSDSSGPFTDTQYF.

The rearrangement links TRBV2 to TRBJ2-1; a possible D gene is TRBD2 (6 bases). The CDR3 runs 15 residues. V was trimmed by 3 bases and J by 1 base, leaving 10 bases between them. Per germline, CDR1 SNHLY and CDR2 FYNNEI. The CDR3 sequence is CASSDRGTSYNEQFF. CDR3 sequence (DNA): TGTGCCAGCAGTGATCGGGGGACGTCCTACAATGAGCAGTTCTTC.